What follows describes a single T cell receptor beta chain. Its antigen is unknown. Germline V gene data show CDR1 as SQVTM and CDR2 as ANQGSEA. The CDR3 extends over 11 amino acids. V was pared by 4 bases and J by 8 bases, with 11 bases between. MiXCR was run by TCRdb on the reads, yielding one entry per CDR3 protein. The table lists roughly 280,000 distinct CDR3 sequences, about an eighth of them singletons, with 7% to 9.5% in the top ten. The data stem from a study of T cell repertoires in cytomegalovirus infection. Study summary: Public TCR beta signature analysis indicated the presence of both CMV infection and matching HLA type.

Study-wide findings and caveats: Summed public TCR beta family frequency identified CMV carriers bearing the relevant HLA. HLA-C-restricted CMV clonotypes gave the most frequent clonotype in two of eight donors.

The sequenced sample was PBMCs. The J gene is TRBJ1-2, the V gene TRBV29-1, with D perhaps TRBD1 (5 bases). This TCR was recovered from a human donor in good health (CMV status not recorded). Some clones in this sample may be carry-over from other donors' samples. Here the CDR3 reads CSVGDSGGYTF. CDR3 DNA sequence: TGCAGCGTTGGGGACTCAGGGGGCTACACCTTC.